This TCR beta chain was documented in a study of T-cell memory formation after mild COVID-19. Study-level information: Most TCR clusters belonged to a single donor. Whole-study results and caveats: Some clones that responded turned up in pre-infection memory, which suggests that cross-reactive memory joined in. Contracting clones, day 15 to 85, had balanced CD4/CD8, and later expanders favored CD4+.

A remark on this clonotype: The antigen remains undetermined.

CDR3 size: 15 residues. V was cut by 6 bases and J by 6 bases, with 20 bases left in between. Via MiXCR, TCRdb re-called the 5' RACE reads, giving one row per CDR3 protein. Altogether 540,000 or so distinct CDR3 sequences are present, 20% being singletons, with the ten largest covering under 15%. This TCR was sampled from an adult woman who had mild COVID-19 (a few samples of this study predate the infection). Cell type and time point are not known. What was sequenced was PBMCs or a T cell subset sorted from them (not recorded which). The V call is TRBV12-3 or TRBV12-4, the J call TRBJ1-1, with D maybe TRBD1 (6 bases). The CDR3 nucleotides read TGTGCCAGCAGGTCAACCGCACAGGGTGGGGCTGAAGCTTTCTTT. It codes for CASRSTAQGGAEAFF.